This is a list of T cell receptor beta chains from one sample in a study of blood T cell repertoires in COVID-19. The table came from immunoSEQ multiplex PCR; TCRdb's copy has only in-frame clones and leaves some out. In the table there are more than 35,000 clones, more than 75% of which are singletons. Sequencing used peripheral blood. The origin of the receptors is a human donor in a cohort sampled during active COVID-19. Each CDR3 is given with its conserved first and last residue. A D gene is named only where the DNA matches it firmly.

length,D,J,V,CDR3,DNA
14,-,TRBJ1-5,TRBV5-8,CASTSTGVNQPQHF,TGTGCCAGCACCTCCACCGGGGTTAATCAGCCCCAGCATTTT
16,-,TRBJ2-1,TRBV11-3,CASSAEGDNFYNEQFF,TGTGCCAGCAGCGCCGAGGGGGACAACTTTTACAATGAGCAGTTCTTC
15,TRBD1,TRBJ1-6,TRBV3-1/TRBV3-2,CASSQGDRDNSPLHF,TGTGCCAGCAGCCAAGGGGACAGGGATAATTCACCCCTCCACTTT
14,TRBD2,TRBJ2-1,TRBV29-1,CSVETSGINNEQFF,TGCAGCGTCGAAACTAGCGGGATAAACAATGAGCAGTTCTTC
14,-,TRBJ1-1,TRBV28,CASRGAETNTEAFF,TGTGCCAGCAGAGGGGCCGAAACCAACACTGAAGCTTTCTTT
15,-,TRBJ1-4,TRBV18,CASSPYGATNEKLFF,TGTGCCAGCTCACCTTACGGAGCAACTAATGAAAAACTGTTTTTT
18,TRBD1,TRBJ2-7,TRBV27,CASSLSLLGQGALHEQYF,TGTGCCAGCAGTTTATCCCTCCTAGGACAGGGGGCGCTACACGAGCAGTACTTC
16,-,TRBJ1-2,TRBV5-1,CASSPSLGALNYGYTF,TGCGCCAGCAGCCCGAGTCTGGGGGCCCTGAACTATGGCTACACCTTC
12,-,TRBJ2-7,TRBV11-3,CASSLDYYEQYF,TGTGCCAGCAGCTTAGACTATTACGAGCAGTACTTC
16,TRBD1,TRBJ1-2,TRBV9,CASSKSGDRGRKGYTF,TGTGCCAGCAGCAAAAGCGGGGACAGGGGGCGTAAAGGCTACACCTTC
14,-,TRBJ1-2,TRBV7-3,CASSLDPGTGGYTF,TGTGCCAGCAGCTTAGATCCGGGAACGGGTGGCTACACCTTC
15,TRBD1,TRBJ2-5,TRBV3-1/TRBV3-2,CASSQRTGLQETQYF,TGTGCCAGCAGCCAACGGACAGGTCTTCAAGAGACCCAGTACTTC
13,-,TRBJ2-7,TRBV5-1,CASSFEQSYEQYF,TGCGCCAGCAGCTTTGAACAGAGCTACGAGCAGTACTTC
14,-,TRBJ1-6,TRBV11-2,CASSAGQYNSPLHF,TGTGCCAGCAGCGCAGGACAGTATAATTCACCCCTCCACTTT
14,-,TRBJ2-1,TRBV19,CATEDWSSYNEQFF,TGTGCCACTGAAGACTGGAGCTCCTACAATGAGCAGTTCTTC
14,TRBD2,TRBJ2-3,TRBV19,CASTGGGPADTQYF,TGTGCCAGTACTGGGGGAGGGCCGGCAGATACGCAGTATTTT
12,-,TRBJ2-7,TRBV19,CASTNSPYEQYF,TGTGCCAGTACAAACTCCCCCTACGAGCAGTACTTC
16,TRBD1,TRBJ2-1,TRBV5-1,CASSTQGAAEYNEQFF,TGCGCCAGCAGCACCCAGGGGGCCGCCGAATACAATGAGCAGTTCTTC
12,-,TRBJ2-1,TRBV6-5,CASSYTGREQFF,TGTGCCAGCAGTTACACAGGTCGTGAGCAGTTCTTC
16,TRBD1,TRBJ2-7,TRBV11-2,CASSSLTGAEGDEQYF,TGTGCCAGCAGCTCCCTGACAGGGGCGGAGGGAGACGAGCAGTACTTC
14,-,TRBJ2-7,TRBV9,CASSVGGQPYEQYF,TGTGCCAGCAGCGTAGGGGGGCAACCCTACGAGCAGTACTTC
16,TRBD1,TRBJ1-3,TRBV4-2,CASSQGRTGVGNTIYF,TGTGCCAGCAGCCAAGGAAGGACAGGGGTTGGAAACACCATATATTTT
17,TRBD2,TRBJ2-3,TRBV11-2,CASSLFGTSGSTDTQYF,TGTGCCAGCAGCCTGTTCGGGACTAGCGGGAGCACAGATACGCAGTATTTT
19,TRBD1,TRBJ2-6,TRBV9,CASSVARDRGVSGANVLTF,TGTGCCAGCAGCGTAGCCCGGGACAGGGGAGTCTCTGGGGCCAACGTCCTGACTTTC
13,TRBD1,TRBJ1-1,TRBV6-5,CASREGQVHEAFF,TGTGCCAGCAGGGAGGGACAGGTTCATGAAGCTTTCTTT
16,-,TRBJ1-6,TRBV25-1,CASSDRGSSYNSPLHF,TGTGCCAGCAGTGACCGTGGTAGCTCCTATAATTCACCCCTCCACTTT
16,-,TRBJ2-4,TRBV10-3,CAISESDGLAKNIQYF,TGTGCCATCAGTGAGTCGGACGGACTAGCCAAAAACATTCAGTACTTC